This TCR beta chain is from a study of graft-versus-host responses after intestinal transplantation. Study information: The study gave all recipients anti-thymocyte globulin induction, then tacrolimus and steroids for approximately three years.

Method: immunoSEQ multiplex PCR; TCRdb's copy keeps in-frame clones and lacks some. The data show under 45,000 clones, with about 92% seen just once and 3.6% held by the top ten. This sample comprised PBMCs, obtained approximately 100 weeks after intestinal transplantation. This receptor was obtained from a human patient who received an intestinal transplant, so some T cells may come from the graft donor.

This CDR3 reads CASSRDKSDGNTIYF. As DNA, the CDR3 is TGTGCCAGCAGTCGGGACAAGTCAGATGGAAACACCATATATTTT. The genes are TRBV6-1 and TRBJ1-3; possible D gene TRBD1, 6 bases. V dropped 5 bases and J dropped 3 bases, with 14 bases sitting between them. This CDR3 spans 15 amino acids. Germline V gene lookup returns CDR1 MNHNS and CDR2 SASEGT.